Listed below are T cell receptor beta chains from one sample, sequenced in a study of blood T cells in healthy people across ages. TCRdb recomputed calls from the 5' RACE reads with MiXCR, one row per CDR3 protein. This repertoire shows over 1,300,000 distinct CDR3 sequences, around 55% found once; its top ten account for over 5%. The sequenced material came from blood. These TCRs come from a man younger than 30 in good health. CDR3s include the opening cysteine and the closing phenylalanine or tryptophan. The order of the fields is J gene, D gene, clone size, V gene, CDR3 protein, CDR3 DNA. D genes are given only for firm matches. Not all rows give a size; the values are once, few, many and, for expanded clones, a class.

TRBJ2-3 TRBD1 NA TRBV6-1 CASSEMGTGTRTQYF TGTGCCAGCAGTGAAATGGGGACAGGGACCAGGACGCAGTATTTT
TRBJ2-3 TRBD2 NA TRBV7-2 CASSLAAGAAQYF TGTGCCAGCAGCTTAGCGGCGGGAGCTGCGCAGTATTTT
TRBJ2-1 TRBD2 NA TRBV7-9 CASTDSAGGLEQFF TGTGCCAGCACCGACTCGGCGGGAGGCCTTGAGCAGTTCTTC
TRBJ2-1 TRBD1 NA TRBV7-9 CASSTGQDNEQFF TGTGCCAGCAGCACCGGACAGGACAATGAGCAGTTCTTC
TRBJ2-3 NA NA TRBV10-3 CAISESGRLGTDTQYF TGTGCCATCAGTGAGTCTGGGAGGTTGGGCACAGATACGCAGTATTTT
TRBJ2-5 TRBD2 NA TRBV29-1 CSVGGSSSETQYF TGCAGCGTTGGCGGGAGCTCTTCTGAGACCCAGTACTTC
TRBJ2-7 NA few TRBV4-2 CASSQALGLGEYEQYF TGTGCCAGCAGCCAAGCCCTTGGGCTGGGGGAGTACGAGCAGTACTTC
TRBJ2-7 NA NA TRBV5-6 CASSLYFGSYEQYF TGTGCCAGCAGCTTGTACTTCGGGAGCTACGAGCAGTACTTC
TRBJ2-1 TRBD1 NA TRBV5-1 CAGSLEQGVDNEQFF TGCGCCGGCAGCCTAGAACAGGGGGTGGACAATGAGCAGTTCTTC
TRBJ1-2 NA NA TRBV7-2 CASSLALRANYTF TGTGCCAGCAGCTTAGCGCTCAGGGCCAACTACACCTTC
TRBJ2-1 TRBD2 NA TRBV6-2/TRBV6-3 CPSSPGLAAEQFF TGTCCCAGCAGTCCGGGACTAGCAGCTGAGCAGTTCTTC
TRBJ2-5 NA NA TRBV20-1 CSAATYGHNQETQYF TGCAGTGCCGCTACTTATGGGCACAATCAAGAGACCCAGTACTTC
TRBJ2-5 TRBD2 NA TRBV5-1 CASSLGLLAGDGETQYF TGCGCCAGCAGCTTGGGATTATTAGCGGGAGATGGGGAGACCCAGTACTTC
TRBJ2-5 TRBD1 few TRBV28 CASSGTGGAETQYF TGTGCCAGCAGTGGCACAGGGGGCGCGGAGACCCAGTACTTC
TRBJ1-5 NA NA TRBV10-2 CASSEFMGPSGNQPQHF TGCGCCAGCAGTGAGTTTATGGGACCTAGCGGCAATCAGCCCCAGCATTTT
TRBJ2-3 NA NA TRBV13 CASSSLNGEDADTQYF TGTGCCAGCAGCTCCCTCAATGGGGAAGACGCAGATACGCAGTATTTT
TRBJ2-7 NA NA TRBV29-1 CSVAGRGTYEQYF TGCAGCGTAGCCGGACGGGGTACCTACGAGCAGTACTTC
TRBJ2-7 NA few TRBV20-1 CSAIDLGGTNEQYF TGCAGTGCGATTGACTTGGGCGGAACCAACGAGCAGTACTTC
TRBJ1-4 TRBD1 NA TRBV12-3/TRBV12-4 CASSTFSKQGYDNEKLFF TGTGCCAGCAGTACGTTTTCAAAACAGGGGTACGATAATGAAAAACTGTTTTTT
TRBJ2-7 TRBD1 NA TRBV7-8 CASTLGTGAYEQYF TGTGCCAGCACCCTGGGTACAGGGGCCTACGAGCAGTACTTC
TRBJ1-6 NA NA TRBV6-5 CASSYSFLLNSPLHF TGTGCCAGCAGTTACTCTTTCCTCCTCAATTCACCCCTCCACTTT
TRBJ2-6 NA NA TRBV7-2 CASKEGAGANVLTF TGTGCCAGCAAAGAAGGAGCTGGGGCCAACGTCCTGACTTTC
TRBJ2-1 TRBD2 NA TRBV2 CASSDRSGRAFDEQFF TGTGCCAGCAGTGATAGGAGCGGGAGGGCTTTTGATGAGCAGTTCTTC
TRBJ2-1 TRBD2 once TRBV20-1 CSADGTTGAASYNEQFF TGCAGTGCTGATGGGACTACCGGAGCCGCCTCCTACAATGAGCAGTTCTTC
TRBJ1-1 NA NA TRBV10-3 CAISESRGGKNTEAFF TGTGCCATCAGTGAGTCCCGGGGAGGGAAGAACACTGAAGCTTTCTTT
TRBJ2-5 NA NA TRBV12-3/TRBV12-4 CASSHRPEGSKETQYF TGTGCCAGCAGTCACAGACCGGAGGGATCCAAAGAGACCCAGTACTTC
TRBJ2-1 NA few TRBV28 CASSSLSISSYNEQFF TGTGCCAGCAGTTCTCTCAGTATAAGCTCCTACAATGAGCAGTTCTTC
TRBJ2-7 NA few TRBV29-1 CSVGARDYEQYF TGCAGCGTCGGGGCCAGAGATTACGAGCAGTACTTC
TRBJ2-1 TRBD1 NA TRBV10-2 CASNRDRNNEQFF TGCGCCAGCAACCGGGACAGGAACAATGAGCAGTTCTTC
TRBJ1-5 NA NA TRBV15 CATSRGQASNQPQHF TGTGCCACCAGCAGAGGACAGGCTAGCAATCAGCCCCAGCATTTT
TRBJ2-2 NA NA TRBV2 CASDNSPGELFF TGTGCCTCGGACAATTCCCCCGGGGAGCTGTTTTTT
TRBJ2-1 NA few TRBV25-1 CASSPTRLGWNEQFF TGTGCCAGCAGCCCAACGAGGCTGGGATGGAATGAGCAGTTCTTC
TRBJ2-3 TRBD2 NA TRBV25-1 CVSSARLAGSTDTQYF TGTGTCAGCAGTGCCAGACTAGCGGGAAGCACAGATACGCAGTATTTT
TRBJ1-2 NA NA TRBV15 CATSRDLLNPGYTF TGTGCCACCAGCAGAGACCTGCTGAACCCCGGCTACACCTTC
TRBJ1-6 NA few TRBV3-1 CASRTGTINSPLHF TGTGCCAGCAGAACCGGGACAATTAATTCACCCCTCCACTTT
TRBJ2-7 NA few TRBV21-1 CASTIVGDLGYEQYF TGTGCCAGCACCATAGTGGGGGACCTTGGCTACGAGCAGTACTTC
TRBJ2-5 NA few TRBV7-9 CASSFNGPQETQYF TGTGCCAGCAGCTTTAACGGGCCCCAAGAGACCCAGTACTTC
TRBJ2-3 TRBD1 NA TRBV7-2 CASSLWTGYGADTQYF TGTGCCAGCAGCTTATGGACAGGGTATGGGGCAGATACGCAGTATTTT